This TCR beta chain was identified during a study of CD4+ T cells in melanoma. General study findings and limits: CD8+ T cell, macrophage and B cell function reportedly correlated with neoantigen-specific CD4+ T cells.

TCRdb's copy holds only in-frame clones and misses some; the assay was immunoSEQ multiplex PCR. Among about 9,900 clones listed, 69% were seen once. Per the germline V gene, CDR1 is MDHEN and CDR2 is SYDVKM. This CDR3 region has 15 residues. The germline V and J ends were trimmed by 8 bases and 1 base, with 17 bases remaining between them. Comments on this clone: Its antigen is not known.

The chain combines TRBV28 with TRBJ2-5; the D gene could be TRBD1 or TRBD2 (6 bases each). The sequence derives from a human donor with melanoma. Sample: peripheral blood. CDR3 in amino acids: CASVEGTTSQETQYF. The DNA for the CDR3 is TGTGCCAGCGTGGAGGGGACAACTTCCCAAGAGACCCAGTACTTC.